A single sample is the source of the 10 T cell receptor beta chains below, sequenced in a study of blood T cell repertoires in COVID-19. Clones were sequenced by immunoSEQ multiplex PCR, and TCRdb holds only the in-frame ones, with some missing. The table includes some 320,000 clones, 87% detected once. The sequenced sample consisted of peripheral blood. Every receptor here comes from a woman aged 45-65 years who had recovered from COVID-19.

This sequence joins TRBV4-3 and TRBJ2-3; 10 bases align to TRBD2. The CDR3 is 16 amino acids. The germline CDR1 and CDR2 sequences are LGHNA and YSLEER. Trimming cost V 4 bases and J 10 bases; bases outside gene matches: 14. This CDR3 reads CASSRTDSGRRIAQYF. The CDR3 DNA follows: TGCGCCAGCAGCCGGACCGATAGCGGGAGGAGAATCGCGCAGTATTTT.

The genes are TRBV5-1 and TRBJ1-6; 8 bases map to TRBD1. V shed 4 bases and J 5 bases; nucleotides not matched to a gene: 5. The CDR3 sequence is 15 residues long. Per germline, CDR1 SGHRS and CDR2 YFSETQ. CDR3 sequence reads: CASSRSGQDNSPLHF. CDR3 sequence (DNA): TGCGCCAGCAGCCGTTCGGGACAGGATAATTCACCCCTCCACTTT.

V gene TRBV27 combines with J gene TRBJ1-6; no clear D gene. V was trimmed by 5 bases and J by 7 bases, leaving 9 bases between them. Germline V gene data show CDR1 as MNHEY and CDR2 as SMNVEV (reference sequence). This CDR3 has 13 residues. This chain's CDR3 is CASSGGNNSPLHF. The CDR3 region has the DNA TGTGCCAGCAGTGGAGGGAACAATTCACCCCTCCACTTT.

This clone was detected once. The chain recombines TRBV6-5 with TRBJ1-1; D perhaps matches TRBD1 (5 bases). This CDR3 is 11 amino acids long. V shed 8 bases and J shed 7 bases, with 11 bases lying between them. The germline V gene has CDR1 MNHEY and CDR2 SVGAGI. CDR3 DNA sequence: TGTGCCAGCCGGGGGTACAGTGAAGCTTTCTTT. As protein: CASRGYSEAFF.

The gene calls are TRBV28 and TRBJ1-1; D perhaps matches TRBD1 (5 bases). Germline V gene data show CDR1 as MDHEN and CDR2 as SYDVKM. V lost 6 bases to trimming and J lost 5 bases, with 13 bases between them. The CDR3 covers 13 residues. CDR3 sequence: CASSPLGGTEAFF. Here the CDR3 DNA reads TGTGCCAGCAGCCCGCTCGGGGGGACTGAAGCTTTCTTT.

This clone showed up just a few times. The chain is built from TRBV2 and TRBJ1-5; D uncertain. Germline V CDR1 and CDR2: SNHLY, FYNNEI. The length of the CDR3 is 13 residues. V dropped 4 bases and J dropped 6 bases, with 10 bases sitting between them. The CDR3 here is CASSALTGQPQHF. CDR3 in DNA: TGTGCCAGCAGTGCCCTAACGGGTCAGCCCCAGCATTTT.

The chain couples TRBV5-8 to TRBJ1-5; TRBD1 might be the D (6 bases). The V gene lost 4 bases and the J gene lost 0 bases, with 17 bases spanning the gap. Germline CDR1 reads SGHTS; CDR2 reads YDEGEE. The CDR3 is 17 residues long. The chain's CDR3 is CASSITRQVSSNQPQHF. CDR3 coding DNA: TGTGCCAGCAGCATCACGCGACAGGTTTCTAGCAATCAGCCCCAGCATTTT.

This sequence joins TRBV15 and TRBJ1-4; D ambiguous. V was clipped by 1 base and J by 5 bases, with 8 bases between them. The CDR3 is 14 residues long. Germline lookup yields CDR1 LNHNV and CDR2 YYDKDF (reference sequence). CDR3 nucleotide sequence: TGTGCCACCAGCAGAGTTAGCGAAAATGAAAAACTGTTTTTT. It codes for CATSRVSENEKLFF.

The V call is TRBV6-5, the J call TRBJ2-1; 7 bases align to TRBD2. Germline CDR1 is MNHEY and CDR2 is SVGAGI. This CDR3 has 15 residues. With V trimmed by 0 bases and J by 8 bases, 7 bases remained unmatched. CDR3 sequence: CASSYSGGERDEQFF. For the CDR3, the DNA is TGTGCCAGCAGTTACTCGGGAGGGGAAAGGGATGAGCAGTTCTTC.

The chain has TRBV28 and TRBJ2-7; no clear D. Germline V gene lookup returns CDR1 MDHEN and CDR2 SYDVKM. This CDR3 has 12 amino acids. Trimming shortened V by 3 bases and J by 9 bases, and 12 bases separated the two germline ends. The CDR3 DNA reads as TGTGCCAGCAGTTTTTCTTTTCGTTGGCAGTACTTC. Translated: CASSFSFRWQYF.